This T cell receptor (beta chain) was identified in a study of CD8 T cells in Susac syndrome. The RNA input was about 0.45 to 1 ug, and it was reverse transcribed with random hexamers. A multiplex approach, immunoSEQ multiplex PCR, amplified TCR beta CDR3 across 54 Vbeta and 13 Jbeta. Using its own MiXCR run on the immunoSEQ multiplex PCR reads, TCRdb lists one record per CDR3 protein. Altogether about 120,000 distinct CDR3 sequences are present, under 95% being singletons, with the ten largest covering 0.12%. Sequencing of TCR beta was performed on blood CD8+ T cells and on blood CD4+ T cells. Controls were healthy donors chosen to match patients in age and sex. Negative isolation was used for CD8+ and CD4+ T cells and FACS enrichment for TEMRA cells. Germline assignment: CDR1 MNHEY and CDR2 SVGEGT. The length of the CDR3 is 16 residues. The trim removed 4 bases at V and 4 bases at J, leaving 10 bases unmatched.

The specimen sequenced was CD8+ T cells from PBMCs. The TCR comes from a human donor in good health. The V and J genes are TRBV6-2 or TRBV6-3 and TRBJ1-1; TRBD1 aligns across 9 bases. The CDR3, as DNA: TGTGCCAGCAGTTCACCGGGACAGGGTGTTTCCACTGAAGCTTTCTTT. It encodes CASSSPGQGVSTEAFF.